This T cell receptor (beta chain) stems from a study of T-cell memory formation after mild COVID-19. Each CDR3 protein gets one entry after TCRdb re-called the 5' RACE reads with MiXCR. The sample records roughly 180,000 distinct CDR3 sequences, 11% being singletons. Between the trimmed V and J ends, which lost 8 bases and 4 bases, there was a span of 17 bases. The CDR3 length is 13 residues. Germline values: CDR1 SQVTM, CDR2 ANQGSEA. This clonotype was observed a few times. Sequencing was done on a sample of PBMCs or a T cell subset sorted from them (not recorded which). The source is a man between 18 and 35 years old who had mild COVID-19 (a few samples of this study predate the infection). Cell type and time point are not known. The chain has TRBV29-1 and TRBJ1-1, with D possibly TRBD1 on 6 matching bases. The CDR3 reads CSTHQGPGTEAFF. CDR3 nucleotide sequence: TGCAGCACTCACCAGGGGCCGGGCACTGAAGCTTTCTTT.